One sample yielded the 24 T cell receptor beta chains listed below, sequenced in a study of cytomegalovirus exposure and HLA in healthy donors. PCR employed 60 Vbeta and 13 Jbeta primers. Method: immunoSEQ multiplex PCR; TCRdb's copy keeps in-frame clones and lacks some. The clone table shows roughly 140,000 clones, with the ten largest holding 0.96%. Sequencing was done on a sample of PBMCs. These receptors were collected from a male donor in good health and CMV-seronegative.

The rearrangement joins TRBV15 to TRBJ1-2, with a weak D call TRBD1 (6 bases). The CDR3 contains 15 residues. Germline-derived CDR1 and CDR2 are LNHNV and YYDKDF (reference sequence). V shed 4 bases and J shed 7 bases, with 19 bases lying between them. The CDR3 loop reads CATSMGTLFTRGYTF. The CDR3 bases are TGTGCCACCAGCATGGGGACACTCTTTACCCGTGGCTACACCTTC.

J is TRBJ2-7 and V is TRBV29-1; 8 positions agree with TRBD1. J gave up 4 bases and V 4 bases, and 6 bases lay outside the gene matches. The germline V gene has CDR1 SQVTM and CDR2 ANQGSEA. This CDR3 contains 13 residues. The CDR3 spells CSVGTGMRYEQYF. Here the CDR3 DNA reads TGCAGCGTTGGGACAGGGATGAGGTACGAGCAGTACTTC.

V and J are TRBV7-8 and TRBJ1-5; 7 bases align to TRBD1. In germline, CDR1 is SGHVS, CDR2 FQNEAQ. This CDR3 spans 15 amino acids. The V and J ends lost 1 base and 4 bases, in that order; junction bases with no gene match: 4. CDR3 in amino acids: CASSLGQGSNQPQHF. CDR3 in DNA: TGTGCCAGCAGCTTAGGACAGGGATCGAATCAGCCCCAGCATTTT.

The CDR3: CASSLRTGAMEETQYF. CDR3 nucleotides: TGCGCCAGCAGCTTGAGGACGGGAGCAATGGAAGAGACCCAGTACTTC. V is TRBV5-1 and J is TRBJ2-5; possible D gene TRBD2, 6 bases. Trimming removed 1 base from V and 3 bases from J, with 16 bases in between. In germline, CDR1 is SGHRS, CDR2 YFSETQ. This CDR3 has 16 amino acids.

This sequence joins TRBV9 and TRBJ2-5, with a tentative D call TRBD2 (5 bases). CDR3 length equals 16 residues. Per germline, CDR1 SGDLS and CDR2 YYNGEE. V gave up 2 bases and J gave up 5 bases, with 19 bases separating them. The CDR3 is CASSVSPLVTRETQYF. CDR3 DNA: TGTGCCAGCAGCGTTAGCCCTCTGGTTACTAGGGAGACCCAGTACTTC. The full variable domain, completed using reference TRBV9 and TRBJ2-5, is DSGVTQTPKHLITATGQRVTLRCSPRSGDLSVYWYQQSLDQGLQFLIQYYNGEERAKGNILERFSAQQFPDLHSELNLSSLELGDSALYFCASSVSPLVTRETQYFGPGTRLLVL.

This chain uses TRBV7-8 with TRBJ1-6; D unresolved. The CDR3 spans 16 residues. V lost 7 bases, J lost 10 bases, and 23 bases lay in between. Germline V CDR1 and CDR2: SGHVS, FQNEAQ. The CDR3 region is CASTSTQGGIMSPLHF. For the CDR3, the DNA is TGTGCCAGCACCTCTACCCAAGGCGGCATAATGTCACCCCTCCACTTT.

V gene TRBV2 combines with J gene TRBJ2-1; TRBD2 aligns across 9 bases. CDR1 and CDR2 from the germline V gene are SNHLY and FYNNEI. The CDR3 is 14 amino acids. V lost 8 bases, J lost 8 bases, and 10 bases stayed unmatched. CDR3 in amino acids: CASLSGGGGDEQFF. DNA for the CDR3: TGTGCCAGCCTCAGTGGGGGCGGGGGGGATGAGCAGTTCTTC.

The chain is built from TRBV29-1 and TRBJ1-4; 7 bases align to TRBD1. Per germline, CDR1 SQVTM and CDR2 ANQGSEA. Trimming took 7 bases from V and 0 from J; bases not matched to a gene: 2. The CDR3 totals 13 residues. The CDR3 DNA sequence: TGCAGCGCAGGACAGGCAACTAATGAAAAACTGTTTTTT. Its translation: CSAGQATNEKLFF. The entire variable domain, with the rest obtained from reference TRBV29-1 and TRBJ1-4, is as follows: SAVISQKPSRDICQRGTSLTIQCQVDSQVTMMFWYRQQPGQSLTLIATANQGSEATYESGFVIDKFPISRPNLTFSTLTVSNMSPEDSSIYLCSAGQATNEKLFFGSGTQLSVL.

This chain uses TRBV7-6 with TRBJ1-2; D is perhaps TRBD1 (6 bases). The CDR3 loop spans 15 amino acids. The germline gives CDR1 SGHVS, CDR2 FNYEAQ. V was pared by 2 bases and J by 0 bases, with 10 bases between. CDR3 loop: CASSLLGAANYGYTF. The CDR3 bases are TGTGCCAGCAGCTTATTGGGGGCCGCTAACTATGGCTACACCTTC.

V is TRBV28 and J is TRBJ1-3; D may be TRBD1 (5 bases). The length of the CDR3 is 15 residues. Trimming removed 8 bases at V and 0 bases at J, with 14 bases between. Germline V CDR1 and CDR2: MDHEN, SYDVKM. In DNA form, the CDR3 reads TGTGCCAGCGTAAAGACAGAAAACTCTGGAAACACCATATATTTT. It codes for CASVKTENSGNTIYF.

The rearrangement links TRBV7-9 to TRBJ2-4, with 7 bases aligning to TRBD2. CDR3 length: 17 residues. Germline V gene data show CDR1 as SEHNR and CDR2 as FQNEAQ (reference sequence). Trimming took 5 bases from V and 1 from J; bases not matched to a gene: 11. The CDR3 is CASSRGLEVGAKNIQYF. CDR3 in DNA: TGTGCCAGCAGCCGTGGACTAGAGGTCGGTGCCAAAAACATTCAGTACTTC.

The genes are TRBV11-2 and TRBJ2-7; D unclear. V gave up 3 bases and J gave up 0 bases, with 12 bases separating them. The CDR3 is made up of 15 amino acids. The germline V gene encodes CDR1 SGHAT and CDR2 FQNNGV. CDR3 bases: TGTGCCAGCAGCTTGGCGGCATTTACCTCCTACGAGCAGTACTTC. It encodes CASSLAAFTSYEQYF.

The chain links TRBV18 to TRBJ1-1; D is undetermined. This CDR3 is built from 13 residues. Deletions cut 3 bases from V and 3 bases from J, with 8 bases between. Per germline, CDR1 KGHSH and CDR2 LQKENI. CDR3 DNA: TGTGCCAGCTCACCGGTAGAGCACACTGAAGCTTTCTTT. Translated: CASSPVEHTEAFF. The full variable domain, completed using reference TRBV18 and TRBJ1-1, is NAGVMQNPRHLVRRRGQEARLRCSPMKGHSHVYWYRQLPEEGLKFMVYLQKENIIDESGMPKERFSAEFPKEGPSILRIQQVVRGDSAAYFCASSPVEHTEAFFGQGTRLTVV.

The chain links TRBV4-3 to TRBJ2-2; the D gene is possibly TRBD1 (6 bases). Germline V lookup: CDR1 LGHNA, CDR2 YSLEER. Trimming took 3 bases from V and 5 from J, leaving 10 bases between them. The CDR3 has 14 amino acids. CDR3 region: CASSQGARTGELFF. The CDR3 DNA sequence: TGCGCCAGCAGCCAGGGGGCCCGAACCGGGGAGCTGTTTTTT.

The genes are TRBV2 and TRBJ2-5; no clear D. Germline V CDR1 and CDR2: SNHLY, FYNNEI. The ends were cut back, 4 bases at V and 7 bases at J, with 7 bases in the middle. The CDR3 is made up of 11 amino acids. CDR3 nucleotide sequence: TGTGCCAGCAGTGTCGGCGGGACCCAGTACTTC. Protein sequence: CASSVGGTQYF.

This chain uses TRBV27 with TRBJ1-1, with TRBD1 matching over 8 bases. The CDR3 length is 14 residues. Germline V CDR1 and CDR2: MNHEY, SMNVEV (reference sequence). V was clipped by 6 bases and J by 1 base; unmatched bases: 4. The DNA for the CDR3 is TGTGCCAGCAGGTACAGGGGGGCGAACACTGAAGCTTTCTTT. Its translation: CASRYRGANTEAFF.

V usage is TRBV7-8 and J usage is TRBJ1-1; 8 nucleotides align to TRBD1. This CDR3 is 16 amino acids long. Germline V CDR1 and CDR2: SGHVS, FQNEAQ. With V trimmed by 1 base and J by 1 base, 5 bases remained unmatched. The CDR3 spells CASSLGRTGKNTEAFF. DNA of the CDR3: TGTGCCAGCAGCTTAGGGCGGACAGGGAAGAACACTGAAGCTTTCTTT. The entire variable domain, with the rest obtained from reference TRBV7-8 and TRBJ1-1, is as follows: GAGVSQSPRYKVAKRGQDVALRCDPISGHVSLFWYQQALGQGPEFLTYFQNEAQLDKSGLPSDRFFAERPEGSVSTLKIQRTQQEDSAVYLCASSLGRTGKNTEAFFGQGTRLTVV.

The chain uses TRBV9 and TRBJ2-2, with TRBD2 matching over 15 bases. V was pared by 4 bases and J by 4 bases, with 8 bases of the junction left unmatched. CDR1 and CDR2 from the germline V gene are SGDLS and YYNGEE. This CDR3 has 18 residues. CDR3 in amino acids: CASSPGLAGGRGTGELFF. The CDR3 nucleotides read TGTGCCAGCAGCCCAGGACTAGCGGGGGGGCGGGGCACCGGGGAGCTGTTTTTT.

This chain links TRBV5-1 with TRBJ2-3, with D perhaps TRBD2 (5 bases). Germline V gives CDR1 SGHRS, CDR2 YFSETQ. The CDR3 runs to 15 residues. Trimming pared 2 bases from V and 2 bases from J, leaving 12 bases between. The CDR3 is CASSFEAVFTDTQYF. The CDR3 nucleotides are TGCGCCAGCAGCTTCGAAGCGGTGTTCACAGATACGCAGTATTTT.

The chain is built from TRBV11-2 and TRBJ2-7; tentative D call: TRBD2 (7 bases). The germline V gene encodes CDR1 SGHAT and CDR2 FQNNGV. The V and J ends lost 6 bases and 4 bases respectively, with 25 bases between them. The CDR3 has 17 amino acids. CDR3 DNA: TGTGCCAGCAGAATAGGGGGGGAGAGCGGGGAAACATACGAGCAGTACTTC. Translation gives CASRIGGESGETYEQYF.

The V gene is TRBV14, the J gene TRBJ2-3; TRBD1 matches 8 bases. Germline-derived CDR1 and CDR2 are SGHDN and FVKESK. J gave up 2 bases and V 2 bases, and 9 bases lay outside the gene matches. The CDR3 loop spans 17 amino acids. The CDR3 reads CASSQKDRGWVTDTQYF. The CDR3 DNA is TGTGCCAGCAGCCAAAAAGACAGGGGCTGGGTCACAGATACGCAGTATTTT.

The gene calls are TRBV30 and TRBJ1-4; 10 bases fit TRBD1. Germline CDR1 GTSNPN, CDR2 SVGIG (reference sequence). This CDR3 has 15 amino acids. The V segment lost 0 bases and the J segment 7 bases; nucleotides outside the gene matches: 5. The CDR3 loop is CAWSVRDRGFEKLFF. CDR3 coding DNA: TGTGCCTGGAGTGTCCGGGACAGGGGCTTTGAAAAACTGTTTTTT.

This chain links TRBV30 with TRBJ2-2; D is perhaps TRBD2 (7 bases). Germline loops: CDR1 GTSNPN, CDR2 SVGIG (reference sequence). V was trimmed by 2 bases and J by 4 bases, leaving 8 bases between them. The CDR3 has 13 residues. The CDR3 protein is CAWSRGGTGELFF. DNA of the CDR3: TGTGCCTGGAGTAGGGGGGGCACCGGGGAGCTGTTTTTT.

In nucleotides, the CDR3 is TGTGCCAGCAGTGCCTCAGGTCGAGCGGGACAAACCCAGTACTTC. Protein product: CASSASGRAGQTQYF. The chain combines TRBV6-5 with TRBJ2-5; TRBD2 might be the D (7 bases). The CDR3 runs 15 residues. CDR1 MNHEY and CDR2 SVGAGI come from the germline V gene. Trimming pared 5 bases from V and 8 bases from J, leaving 21 bases between.